These 9 T cell receptor beta chains were sequenced from one sample in a study of blood T cell repertoires in COVID-19. The repertoire was sequenced with immunoSEQ multiplex PCR; TCRdb's copy has only in-frame clones and lacks some. The sample shows approximately 100,000 clones, just under 95% of them seen only once. The sequenced sample was peripheral blood. All receptors come from an older man with acute or convalescent COVID-19.

This rearrangement joins TRBV5-1 to TRBJ1-4; weak D call: TRBD1 (6 bases). There are 15 residues in the CDR3. V lost 4 bases to trimming and J lost 1 base, with 11 bases between them. Germline-derived CDR1 and CDR2 are SGHRS and YFSETQ. CDR3 loop: CASSPQGLTNEKLFF. DNA for the CDR3: TGCGCCAGCAGCCCTCAGGGGTTAACTAATGAAAAACTGTTTTTT.

The chain combines TRBV12-5 with TRBJ1-1; D ambiguous. This CDR3 has 13 residues. The germline V gene has CDR1 LGHNT and CDR2 FRNRAP. V shed 1 base and J shed 1 base, with 4 bases lying between them. This CDR3 reads CASGLGGNTEAFF. CDR3 nucleotide sequence: TGTGCTAGTGGTTTGGGAGGGAACACTGAAGCTTTCTTT. The full variable domain, rest sourced from reference TRBV12-5 and TRBJ1-1, is DARVTQTPRHKVTEMGQEVTMRCQPILGHNTVFWYRQTMMQGLELLAYFRNRAPLDDSGMPKDRFSAEMPDATLATLKIQPSEPRDSAVYFCASGLGGNTEAFFGQGTRLTVV.

V usage is TRBV6-5 and J usage is TRBJ2-7; 9 positions agree with TRBD2. The ends lost 9 bases at V and 7 bases at J; junction bases unmatched: 10. Germline loops: CDR1 MNHEY, CDR2 SVGAGI. The CDR3 is 13 residues long. In DNA, the CDR3 is TGTGCCAGTTGTAGCGGGAGAGGGGGGGAGCAGTACTTC. Amino acid sequence: CASCSGRGGEQYF.

The J gene is TRBJ1-2, the V gene TRBV24-1; no reliable D call. The germline V gene encodes CDR1 KGHDR and CDR2 SFDVKD. V was shortened by 0 bases and J by 7 bases, with 11 bases between the two germline ends. CDR3 size: 14 residues. The DNA of the CDR3 is TGTGCCACCAGTGATTTGCGGGAATCCGGTGGCTACACCTTC. This translates into CATSDLRESGGYTF.

The J gene is TRBJ2-5, the V gene TRBV13, with TRBD1 as a possible D gene (6 bases). V was shortened by 3 bases and J by 10 bases, with 15 bases between the two germline ends. CDR3 length: 13 residues. The germline V gene has CDR1 PRHDT and CDR2 FYEKMQ (reference sequence). CDR3 coding DNA: TGTGCCAGCAGCTTGGCAGGGGAAGGGGGCCAGTACTTC. This gives the protein CASSLAGEGGQYF. Full variable domain (rest looked up from reference TRBV13 and TRBJ2-5): AAGVIQSPRHLIKEKRETATLKCYPIPRHDTVYWYQQGPGQDPQFLISFYEKMQSDKGSIPDRFSAQQFSDYHSELNMSSLELGDSALYFCASSLAGEGGQYFGPGTRLLVL.

The genes are TRBV2 and TRBJ1-5; D unclear. The CDR3 totals 14 residues. The germline CDR1 and CDR2 sequences are SNHLY and FYNNEI. V dropped 7 bases and J dropped 0 bases, with 10 bases sitting between them. The DNA of the CDR3 is TGTGCCAGCAACGGAGCTTATAGCAATCAGCCCCAGCATTTT. This gives the protein CASNGAYSNQPQHF.

The chain couples TRBV10-3 to TRBJ1-1; 8 nucleotides align to TRBD1. The CDR3 extends over 13 amino acids. Per germline, CDR1 ENHRY and CDR2 SYGVKD. Unmatched junction bases numbered 6, after V lost 8 bases and J lost 4 bases. In DNA, the CDR3 is TGTGCCATCGGACAGGGCCCAGGCACTGAAGCTTTCTTT. It encodes CAIGQGPGTEAFF.

The rearrangement links TRBV24-1 to TRBJ1-3, with D perhaps TRBD1 (6 bases). Trimming took off 1 base at V and 3 bases at J, with 9 bases between the two ends. Germline CDR1 reads KGHDR; CDR2 reads SFDVKD. This CDR3 is built from 15 residues. The chain's CDR3 is CATSDFGTFGNTIYF. DNA for the CDR3: TGTGCCACCAGTGATTTCGGGACATTTGGAAACACCATATATTTT.

The gene calls are TRBV7-9 and TRBJ1-1; 9 positions match TRBD1. V dropped 2 bases and J dropped 8; count of bases not matched to a gene: 3. Germline CDR1 reads SEHNR; CDR2 reads FQNEAQ (reference sequence). This CDR3 has 13 amino acids. The chain's CDR3 is CASSLKGTGEAFF. The CDR3 coding sequence is TGTGCCAGCAGCTTAAAGGGGACAGGGGAAGCTTTCTTT.